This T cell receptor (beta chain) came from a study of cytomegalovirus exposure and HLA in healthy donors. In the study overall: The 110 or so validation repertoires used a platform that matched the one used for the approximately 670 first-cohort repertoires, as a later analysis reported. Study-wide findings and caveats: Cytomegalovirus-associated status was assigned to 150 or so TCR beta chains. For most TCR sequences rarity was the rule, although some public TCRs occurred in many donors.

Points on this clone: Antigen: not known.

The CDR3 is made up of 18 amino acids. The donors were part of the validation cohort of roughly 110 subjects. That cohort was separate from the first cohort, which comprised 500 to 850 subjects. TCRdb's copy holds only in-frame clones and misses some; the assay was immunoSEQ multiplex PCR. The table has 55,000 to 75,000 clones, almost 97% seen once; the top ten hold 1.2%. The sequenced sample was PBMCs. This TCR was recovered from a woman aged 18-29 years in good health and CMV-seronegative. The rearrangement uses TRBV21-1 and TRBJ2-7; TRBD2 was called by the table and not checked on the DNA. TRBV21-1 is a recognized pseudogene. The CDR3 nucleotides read TGTGCCAGCACCAACGTGGGGCAGGGAGGTTTAAGCTCCTACGAGCAGTACTTC. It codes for CASTNVGQGGLSSYEQYF.